This T cell receptor (beta chain) was retrieved from a study of OX40 agonist ivuxolimab in advanced cancers. Background on the study: At 0.01 to 10 mg/kg, ivuxolimab was administered intravenously to patients every 2 weeks. A male proportion of about 84% was recorded, with mean age 60 years and range about 23 to 90.

The length of the CDR3 is 14 residues. The J segment lost 3 bases and the V segment lost 2 bases, leaving 2 bases of the junction unmatched. Germline V gene data show CDR1 as SGHDT and CDR2 as YYEEEE. The data were produced by immunoSEQ multiplex PCR, yet TCRdb's version contains in-frame clones alone and is incomplete. The sample records about 70,000 clones, 88% being singletons. This clonotype was obtained from an adult with an advanced solid tumor such as melanoma, head and neck, liver or kidney cancer. V and J are TRBV5-6 and TRBJ2-5; 9 bases fit TRBD1. This sample comprised CD4+ or CD8+ T cells sorted from blood, obtained in a trial of the OX40 agonist ivuxolimab. CDR3: CASSLQGAKETQYF. CDR3 nucleotide sequence: TGTGCCAGCAGCTTACAGGGGGCCAAAGAGACCCAGTACTTC. The complete variable domain, with remaining parts taken from reference TRBV5-6 and TRBJ2-5, reads DAGVTQSPTHLIKTRGQQVTLRCSPKSGHDTVSWYQQALGQGPQFIFQYYEEEERQRGNFPDRFSGHQFPNYSSELNVNALLLGDSALYLCASSLQGAKETQYFGPGTRLLVL.